The rows below give T cell receptor beta chains drawn from one sample of a study of cytomegalovirus exposure and HLA in healthy donors. Profiling relied on immunoSEQ multiplex PCR, and the TCRdb table lists in-frame clones only, not all of them. The data contain around 130,000 clones, over 70% of them seen just once; the ten biggest clones take up about 1.8%. What was sequenced was PBMCs. These receptors were collected from a woman in her thirties or forties in good health and CMV-seronegative. Each CDR3 is given with its conserved first and last residue. Not all rows give a size; the values are once, few, many and, for expanded clones, a class.

few,TRBV7-2,CASSLGQGPYNSPLHF
-,TRBV7-9,CASSPGTGTGELFF
-,TRBV2,CATASGYTQYF
few,TRBV29-1,CSVVQGAYEQYF
-,TRBV19,CASSIERGGSGSEQFF
-,TRBV28,CASVGTDFYGYTF
-,TRBV7-9,CASSPPGRGEETQYF
few,TRBV7-2,CASSSQGSSTEAFF
few,TRBV11-2,CASSQGAGGVYGYTF
few,TRBV10-3,CAISDTRKETQYF
few,TRBV19,CASSYGGASNQPQHF
-,TRBV2,CASSGQGLNEQFF
-,TRBV19,CASSISSGGGETQYF
-,TRBV19,CASTPSGGSSYEQYF
few,TRBV6-1,CASRWDRASEQYF
-,TRBV7-3,CASSLQQGQSGELFF
-,TRBV7-2,CASRRDRGRGTEAFF
once,TRBV19,CASSGSTPYNEQFF
-,TRBV28,CASSLELAGSYEQYF
few,TRBV5-6,CASSLFRETQYF
-,TRBV19,CASSIALLTDTQYF
few,TRBV14,CASSHAGEWTQYF
-,TRBV19,CASRLGQGFTGELFF
-,TRBV5-1,CASSRGLAGEAYEQYF
-,TRBV6-6,CASSSGDYGYTF
-,TRBV10-3,CAISRQGHGYTF
-,TRBV7-9,CATLVRTDLRDEQFF
few,TRBV29-1,CSASTQGEQFF
-,TRBV21-1,CASSKGKRTNAPIYEQYF
-,TRBV11-2,CASTRGAEQFF
-,TRBV29-1,CSVEDAGENYEQYF
-,TRBV6-6,CASSPTKPVAQPQHF
-,TRBV15,CATSAGYGYTF
-,TRBV5-1,CASSSGGIEETQYF
-,TRBV10-3,CAISERGQETQYF
-,TRBV11-2,CASSFGQGSSPLHF
-,TRBV20-1,CSAPRGDTQYF
-,TRBV20-1,CSARTMHGYTF
-,TRBV5-6,CASSLKTVKNSQYF
-,TRBV28,CASSQITKQGNEQFF
few,TRBV2,CASREGRDTQYF
-,TRBV18,CASSPMKGLPVTGELFF
few,TRBV2,CASMEQGAGEKLFF
-,TRBV28,CASSDTGTGPQETQYF
-,TRBV19,CASSIKNRVTEAFF
-,TRBV6-1,CASSDEGASNEKLFF
-,TRBV18,CASSGSDRGEETQYF
-,TRBV19,CASTIGGADTIYF
-,TRBV19,CACRGGFYGYTF
once,TRBV4-1,CASSRAGETQYF
-,TRBV9,CASSLSGGWNTEAFF
once,TRBV10-3,CAIRTGTGPQADTGELFF
-,TRBV18,CASSPAEGSTGELFF
-,TRBV2,CAIRTGMINEQFF
few,TRBV7-6,CASSLSVEASSGNTIYF
-,TRBV6-6,CASSPAAPSEQYF
-,TRBV28,CASSPPGTGLRGYTF